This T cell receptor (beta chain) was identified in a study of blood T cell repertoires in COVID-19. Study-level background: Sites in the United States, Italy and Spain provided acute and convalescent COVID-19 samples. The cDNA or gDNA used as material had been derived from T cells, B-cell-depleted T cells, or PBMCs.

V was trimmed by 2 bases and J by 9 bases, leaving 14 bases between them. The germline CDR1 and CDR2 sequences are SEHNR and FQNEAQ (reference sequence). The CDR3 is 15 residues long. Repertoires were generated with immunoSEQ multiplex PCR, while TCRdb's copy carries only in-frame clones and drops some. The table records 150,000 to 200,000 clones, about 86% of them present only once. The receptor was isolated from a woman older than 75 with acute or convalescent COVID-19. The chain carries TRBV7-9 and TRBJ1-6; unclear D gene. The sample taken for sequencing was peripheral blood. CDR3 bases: TGTGCCAGCAGCTTACTGGAGGGATCTGGTTCACCCCTCCACTTT. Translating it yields CASSLLEGSGSPLHF.